The 14 T cell receptor beta chains reported below all come from one sample, sequenced in a study of T cell responses to AZD1222 COVID-19 vaccine. Clones were sequenced by immunoSEQ multiplex PCR, and TCRdb holds only the in-frame ones, with some missing. The repertoire consists of 100,000 to 150,000 clones, with approximately 83% occurring once and the leading ten covering under 2%. The sample in question was peripheral blood, obtained on day 0 of AZD1222 vaccination. The source is an adult in good health.

This clone was seen only a few times. This CDR3 is CASSPVVGRDNYGYTF. The CDR3 region has the DNA TGTGCCAGCAGCCCAGTGGTGGGGAGGGATAACTATGGCTACACCTTC. V is TRBV11-2 and J is TRBJ1-2; D remains unclear. CDR3 size: 16 residues. V shed 5 bases and J shed 1 base, with 17 bases lying between them. CDR1 SGHAT and CDR2 FQNNGV come from the germline V gene.

V gene TRBV7-2 combines with J gene TRBJ1-5; D gene uncertain. The germline V gene encodes CDR1 SGHTA and CDR2 FQGNSA. The CDR3 is 14 residues long. Trimming stripped 1 base from V and 4 bases from J, with 8 bases between. The chain's CDR3 is CASSLGAKNQPQHF. For the CDR3, the DNA is TGTGCCAGCAGCTTAGGGGCTAAAAATCAGCCCCAGCATTTT.

The rearrangement joins TRBV30 to TRBJ1-5; tentatively, D is TRBD1 (5 bases). The CDR3 covers 15 residues. Germline V gives CDR1 GTSNPN, CDR2 SVGIG (reference sequence). V shed 0 bases and J shed 6 bases, with 15 bases lying between them. The CDR3 spells CAWSVGVGEAQPQHF. DNA for the CDR3: TGTGCCTGGAGTGTGGGGGTGGGAGAGGCTCAGCCCCAGCATTTT.

The chain recombines TRBV24-1 with TRBJ2-3; D not resolved. V dropped 3 bases and J dropped 3 bases, with 6 bases sitting between them. The germline CDR1 and CDR2 sequences are KGHDR and SFDVKD. The CDR3 loop spans 13 amino acids. CDR3 sequence: CATSDGQTDTQYF. The CDR3 DNA is TGTGCCACCAGTGATGGTCAGACAGATACGCAGTATTTT.

This sequence joins TRBV29-1 and TRBJ1-2; 8 bases fit TRBD1. Germline V gene lookup returns CDR1 SQVTM and CDR2 ANQGSEA. J gave up 7 bases and V 7 bases, and 5 bases lay outside the gene matches. The CDR3 runs 11 residues. DNA of the CDR3: TGCAGCGCACGGACAGGGTTTGGCTACACCTTC. Translating gives CSARTGFGYTF. The whole variable domain, remainder taken from reference TRBV29-1 and TRBJ1-2, is SAVISQKPSRDICQRGTSLTIQCQVDSQVTMMFWYRQQPGQSLTLIATANQGSEATYESGFVIDKFPISRPNLTFSTLTVSNMSPEDSSIYLCSARTGFGYTFGSGTRLTVV.

Regarding this clone: The junction differs from germline at one of its ends, possibly a read error. CDR3 bases: TGTGCCACCAGCGGCGGGCTAGCGGGAAACTCCGACTTC. Its translation is CATSGGLAGNSDF. V usage is TRBV7-2 and J usage is TRBJ2-7, with 9 bases identical to TRBD2. CDR3 length: 13 amino acids. Germline lookup yields CDR1 SGHTA and CDR2 FQGNSA. Full variable domain (remainder filled in from reference TRBV7-2 and TRBJ2-7): GAGVSQSPSNKVTEKGKDVELRCDPISGHTALYWYRQSLGQGLEFLIYFQGNSAPDKSGLPSDRFSAERTGGSVSTLTIQRTQQEDSAVYLCATSGGLAGNSDFGPGTRLTVT.

This clone appeared a few times. The rearrangement uses TRBV3-1 (or the pseudogene TRBV3-2) and TRBJ1-5; unclear D gene. Germline CDR1 and CDR2: LGHDT and YNNKEL (reference sequence). V was cut by 3 bases and J by 5 bases, with 8 bases left in between. The CDR3 consists of 13 residues. The CDR3 sequence: CASSQGWDQPQHF. The DNA for the CDR3 is TGTGCCAGCAGCCAGGGTTGGGATCAGCCCCAGCATTTT.

The chain has TRBV30 and TRBJ2-3; D gene uncertain. Per germline, CDR1 GTSNPN and CDR2 SVGIG (reference sequence). Trimming removed 4 bases from V and 3 bases from J, with 11 bases in between. This CDR3 has 13 amino acids. The CDR3 sequence: CAWKAGWTDTQYF. Written as DNA, the CDR3 is TGTGCCTGGAAGGCAGGTTGGACAGATACGCAGTATTTT.

The genes are TRBV9 and TRBJ1-1, with D unclear. Trimming cost V 0 bases and J 5 bases, with 2 bases left between them. This CDR3 region has 11 residues. Germline-derived CDR1 and CDR2 are SGDLS and YYNGEE. CDR3 protein: CASSVVTEAFF. The CDR3 DNA reads as TGTGCCAGCAGCGTAGTGACTGAAGCTTTCTTT.

The gene calls are TRBV5-8 and TRBJ2-7; D gene unclear. The germline V gene has CDR1 SGHTS and CDR2 YDEGEE. The CDR3 has 13 residues. Trimming left V 1 base short and J 6 bases short, with 11 bases between. CDR3 sequence (DNA): TGTGCCAGCAGCTTGTCCGCCTTCTCCGAGCAGTACTTC. It codes for CASSLSAFSEQYF.

This rearrangement joins TRBV9 to TRBJ1-1; D perhaps matches TRBD1 (5 bases). Germline V CDR1 and CDR2: SGDLS, YYNGEE. The CDR3 has 13 amino acids. V was clipped by 3 bases and J by 12 bases, with 18 bases between them. The CDR3 here is CASSASPGEGSFF. Here the CDR3 DNA reads TGTGCCAGCAGCGCCTCCCCCGGGGAGGGGTCTTTCTTT. The full variable domain, rest sourced from reference TRBV9 and TRBJ1-1, is DSGVTQTPKHLITATGQRVTLRCSPRSGDLSVYWYQQSLDQGLQFLIQYYNGEERAKGNILERFSAQQFPDLHSELNLSSLELGDSALYFCASSASPGEGSFFGQGTRLTVV.

V usage is TRBV7-9 and J usage is TRBJ2-1, with D tentatively TRBD2 (6 bases). Germline values: CDR1 SEHNR, CDR2 FQNEAQ (reference sequence). V was pared by 6 bases and J by 0 bases, with 12 bases between. This CDR3 has 15 residues. CDR3 sequence reads: CASRRGASSYNEQFF. The CDR3 bases are TGTGCCAGCAGGCGCGGGGCCAGCTCCTACAATGAGCAGTTCTTC. Variable domain in full (rest from reference TRBV7-9 and TRBJ2-1): DTGVSQNPRHKITKRGQNVTFRCDPISEHNRLYWYRQTLGQGPEFLTYFQNEAQLEKSRLLSDRFSAERPKGSFSTLEIQRTEQGDSAMYLCASRRGASSYNEQFFGPGTRLTVL.

The chain carries TRBV5-4 and TRBJ2-7, with D maybe TRBD2 (5 bases). The CDR3 covers 14 residues. The V and J ends lost 0 bases and 3 bases respectively, with 10 bases between them. Germline V gene sequence: CDR1 SGHNT, CDR2 YYREEE (reference sequence). The CDR3 sequence is CASSLEPSSYEQYF. The CDR3 region has the DNA TGTGCCAGCAGCTTGGAGCCTAGCAGCTACGAGCAGTACTTC.

This clone appeared a single time. The chain links TRBV24-1 to TRBJ2-1; 9 bases are shared with TRBD2. This CDR3 has 15 residues. CDR1 KGHDR and CDR2 SFDVKD come from the germline V gene. With V trimmed by 4 bases and J by 10 bases, 10 bases remained unmatched. In nucleotides, the CDR3 is TGTGCCACCAGTGAGGTAGCGGGAGCATCGGGAGAGCAGTTCTTC. Translating gives CATSEVAGASGEQFF.